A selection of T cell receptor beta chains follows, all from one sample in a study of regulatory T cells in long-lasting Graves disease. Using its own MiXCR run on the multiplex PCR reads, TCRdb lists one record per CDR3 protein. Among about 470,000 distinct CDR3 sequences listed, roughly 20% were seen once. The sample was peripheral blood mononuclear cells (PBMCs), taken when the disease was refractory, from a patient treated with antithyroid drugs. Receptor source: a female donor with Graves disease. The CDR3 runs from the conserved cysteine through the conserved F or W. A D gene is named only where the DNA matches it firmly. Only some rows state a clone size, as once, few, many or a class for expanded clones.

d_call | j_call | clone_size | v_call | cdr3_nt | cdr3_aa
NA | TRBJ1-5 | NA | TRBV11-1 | TGTGCCAGCAGCCTTCGAGAGCTAAACAATCAGCCCCAGCATTTT | CASSLRELNNQPQHF
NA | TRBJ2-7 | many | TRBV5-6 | TGTGCCAGCAGCTTGGGGGTGAACTCCTACGAGCAGTACTTC | CASSLGVNSYEQYF
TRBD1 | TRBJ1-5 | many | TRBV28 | TGTGCCAGCAGTCCGGGACAGTATCAGCCCCAGCATTTT | CASSPGQYQPQHF
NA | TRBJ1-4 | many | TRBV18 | TGTGCCAGCTCACCACCGGACTCGGAAAAACTGTTTTTT | CASSPPDSEKLFF
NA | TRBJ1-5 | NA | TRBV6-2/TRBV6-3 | TGTGCCAGCAGTGATGAGAGTTACAATCAGCCCCAGCATTTT | CASSDESYNQPQHF
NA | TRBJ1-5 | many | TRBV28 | TGTGCCAGCAGTATTCAGGACTATAGCAATCAGCCCCAGCATTTT | CASSIQDYSNQPQHF
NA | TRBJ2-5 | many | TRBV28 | TGTGCCAGCAGTTTGTGGCAAGAGACCCAGTACTTC | CASSLWQETQYF
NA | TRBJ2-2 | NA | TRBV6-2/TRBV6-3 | TGTGCCAGCAGTTATCTGACTGGAGAGACCGGGGAGCTGTTTTTT | CASSYLTGETGELFF
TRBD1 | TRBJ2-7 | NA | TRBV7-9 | TGTGCCAGCAGCCCCTTAGGGGACAGGGCAGGCGAGCAGTACTTC | CASSPLGDRAGEQYF
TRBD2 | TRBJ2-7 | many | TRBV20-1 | TGCAGTGCTATACGGACACCCGGGGGGGGACGGGAGCAGTACTTC | CSAIRTPGGGREQYF
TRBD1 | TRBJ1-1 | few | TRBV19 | TGTGCCAGTAGCAGCGCAGGGGGGGCCACTGAAGCTTTCTTT | CASSSAGGATEAFF
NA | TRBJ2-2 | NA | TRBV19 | TGTGCCAGTAGTATCCCACCGGATAGACTAAGCGAGGCAGATTCCGGGGAGCTGTTTTTT | CASSIPPDRLSEADSGELFF
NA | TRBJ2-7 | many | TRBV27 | TGTGCCAGCAGTTTATCCCCACAACATGACGAGCAGTACTTC | CASSLSPQHDEQYF
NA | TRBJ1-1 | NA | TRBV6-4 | TGTGCCAGCGAAACAGGGTCCCGGGAGGATGAAGCTTTCTTT | CASETGSREDEAFF
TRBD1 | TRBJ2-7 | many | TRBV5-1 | TGCGCCAGCAGCGAACCGGGACAGGGGACTCAAGAGCAGTACTTC | CASSEPGQGTQEQYF
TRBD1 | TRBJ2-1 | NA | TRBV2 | TGTGCCAGCAGTCCCCCGGGACAGGGGGCGGTGGGTGAGCAGTTCTTC | CASSPPGQGAVGEQFF
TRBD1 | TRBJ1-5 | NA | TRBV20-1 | TGCAGTGCTAAGACTGGACAGGGCGGACAGCCCCAGCATTTT | CSAKTGQGGQPQHF
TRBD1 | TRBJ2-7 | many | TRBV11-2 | TGTGCCAGCAGCCTGGCGAGGACAGGGAGTCTCGAGCAGTACTTC | CASSLARTGSLEQYF
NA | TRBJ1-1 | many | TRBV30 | TGTGCCTGGAAGATCAACGTACGCACTGAAGCTTTCTTT | CAWKINVRTEAFF
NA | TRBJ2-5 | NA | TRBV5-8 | TGTGCCAGCAGCTCCGGGGGACGTCAAGAGACCCAGTACTTC | CASSSGGRQETQYF
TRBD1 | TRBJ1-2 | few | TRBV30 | TGTGCCTGTCGGACAGGGGTTGGCTACACCTTC | CACRTGVGYTF
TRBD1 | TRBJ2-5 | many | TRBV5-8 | TGTGCCAGCAGCCGAAAGACAGGGTACAAAAAGACCCAGTACTTC | CASSRKTGYKKTQYF
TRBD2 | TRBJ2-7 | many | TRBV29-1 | TGCAGCGTCACCGGGACTAGCGGGAGGCGAGGAGGTGAGCAGTACTTC | CSVTGTSGRRGGEQYF
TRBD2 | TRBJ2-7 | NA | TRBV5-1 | TGCGCCAGCAGCAAACTAGCGGGAGGGGGTCCCGAGCAGTACTTC | CASSKLAGGGPEQYF
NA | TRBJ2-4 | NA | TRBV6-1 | TGTGCCAGCAGTGAGTGGCATAACATTCAGTACTTC | CASSEWHNIQYF
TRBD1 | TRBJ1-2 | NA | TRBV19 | TGTGCCAGTACACTGGGACAGGGAGGCTATGGCTACACCTTC | CASTLGQGGYGYTF
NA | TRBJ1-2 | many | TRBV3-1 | TGTGCCAGCAGCCAAGCCACTAACTACGGCTACACCTTC | CASSQATNYGYTF
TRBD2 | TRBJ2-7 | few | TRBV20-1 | TGCAGTGCTAGTAGACTAGCGGGAGCCTACGAGCAGTACTTC | CSASRLAGAYEQYF
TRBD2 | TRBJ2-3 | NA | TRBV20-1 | TGCAGTGTATCACCGGAAAGCGGGAGTTTCACAGATACGCAGTATTTT | CSVSPESGSFTDTQYF
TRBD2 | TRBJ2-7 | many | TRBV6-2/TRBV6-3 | TGTGCCAGCAGTTACTCGAGTCGTAGATCAGCTAGCGGGTACGAGCAGTACTTC | CASSYSSRRSASGYEQYF
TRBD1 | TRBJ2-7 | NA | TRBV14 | TGTGCCAGCAGCTTTTGGGACAGAACCTACGAGCAGTACTTC | CASSFWDRTYEQYF
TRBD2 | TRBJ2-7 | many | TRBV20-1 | TGCAGTGCTTCCGGGACTAGCGGGAGTGAGGTTTACTACGAGCAGTACTTC | CSASGTSGSEVYYEQYF
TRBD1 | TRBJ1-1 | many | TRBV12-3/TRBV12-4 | TGTGCCAGCAGTCCGACCCGGACAGGGGGAAATACTGAAGCTTTCTTT | CASSPTRTGGNTEAFF